The entry below describes one TCR beta chain. This clonotype has just a few counts. Its cognate antigen has yet to be identified. Per-base qualities were not stored, and no clone one base away is much larger. Library method: RT-PCR. The sequencer listed for this sample is Illumina MiSeq. TCRdb redid the processing of the public reads, applying fastp at Q25 and MiXCR, and retained in-frame beta chains. Rows are unified per CDR3 protein, each entry keeping the most common DNA and genes. In all, the sample holds hundreds of thousands of distinct CDR3 sequences, and 14% of those were seen once. The ten biggest clones cover about 3.9% of the sample. For this chain, trimming is 0 bases at the V end and 6 bases at the J end, and the number of junction bases without a gene match is 7. Its CDR3 holds 15 amino acids, cysteine through phenylalanine. CDR3 DNA is the only sequence kept; it has 45 bases, read in frame from the first base. Taken from the germline V gene, the CDR1 and CDR2 loops are SGHDT and YYEEEE.

This entry is derived from a study listed by TCRdb under 2016. Sample: memory CD4+ T cells from blood. The chain is encoded by TRBV5-6 joined to TRBJ2-7, with TRBD2 identical over 9 junction bases. This sequence was found in a female donor in good health, serving as a healthy control. DNA sequence: TGTGCCAGCAGCTTGGATGGCGGGAGGGGACTCGAGCAGTACTTC. It is translated as CASSLDGGRGLEQYF.